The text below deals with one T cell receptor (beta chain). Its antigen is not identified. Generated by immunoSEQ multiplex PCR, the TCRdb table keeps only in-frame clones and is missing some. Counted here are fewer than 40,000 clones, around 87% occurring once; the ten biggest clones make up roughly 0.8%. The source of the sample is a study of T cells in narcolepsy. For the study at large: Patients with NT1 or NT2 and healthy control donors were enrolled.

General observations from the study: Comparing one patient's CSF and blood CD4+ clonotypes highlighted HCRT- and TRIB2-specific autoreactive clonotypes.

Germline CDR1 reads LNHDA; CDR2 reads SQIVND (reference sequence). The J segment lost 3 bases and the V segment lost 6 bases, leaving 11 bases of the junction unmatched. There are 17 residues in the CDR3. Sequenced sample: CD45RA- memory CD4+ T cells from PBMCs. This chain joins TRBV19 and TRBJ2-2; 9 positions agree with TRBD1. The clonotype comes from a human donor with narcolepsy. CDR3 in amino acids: CASSRMTGGSDTGELFF. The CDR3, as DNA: TGTGCCAGTAGCCGGATGACAGGGGGGTCGGACACCGGGGAGCTGTTTTTT.